The sequence of this TCR beta chain was determined in a study of identical twins. V trimming: 5 bases; J trimming: 13 bases; junction bases outside the gene matches: 6. This CDR3 spans 12 amino acids. The germline V gene encodes CDR1 KGHDR and CDR2 SFDVKD. One entry per CDR3 protein results from TCRdb running MiXCR on the 5' RACE reads. This table holds about 690,000 distinct CDR3 sequences, around 6% found once. This clonotype has a count of ten or more. Donors uniformly comprised healthy Caucasians. Sequences were obtained from naive T cells sorted from blood. The receptor comes from a man in his late teens or twenties in good health. The genes are TRBV24-1 and TRBJ2-1; 8 nucleotides match TRBD2. The CDR3 region has the DNA TGTGCCACCAGTGGACGGGAGGGCCATCAGTTCTTC. Translated, it gives CATSGREGHQFF.